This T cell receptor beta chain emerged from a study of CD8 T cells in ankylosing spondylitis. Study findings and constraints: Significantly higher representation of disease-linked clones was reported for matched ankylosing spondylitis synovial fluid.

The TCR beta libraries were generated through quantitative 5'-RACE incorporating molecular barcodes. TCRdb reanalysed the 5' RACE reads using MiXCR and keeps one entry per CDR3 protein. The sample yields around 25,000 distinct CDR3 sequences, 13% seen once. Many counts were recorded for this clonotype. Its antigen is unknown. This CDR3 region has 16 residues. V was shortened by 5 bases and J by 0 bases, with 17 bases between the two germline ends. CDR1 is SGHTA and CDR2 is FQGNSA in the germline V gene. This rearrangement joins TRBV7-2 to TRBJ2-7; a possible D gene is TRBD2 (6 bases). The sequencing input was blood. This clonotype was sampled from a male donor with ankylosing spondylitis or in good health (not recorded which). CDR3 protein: CASSPPTGAVSYEQYF. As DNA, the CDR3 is TGTGCCAGCAGCCCGCCGACGGGAGCGGTCTCCTACGAGCAGTACTTC.